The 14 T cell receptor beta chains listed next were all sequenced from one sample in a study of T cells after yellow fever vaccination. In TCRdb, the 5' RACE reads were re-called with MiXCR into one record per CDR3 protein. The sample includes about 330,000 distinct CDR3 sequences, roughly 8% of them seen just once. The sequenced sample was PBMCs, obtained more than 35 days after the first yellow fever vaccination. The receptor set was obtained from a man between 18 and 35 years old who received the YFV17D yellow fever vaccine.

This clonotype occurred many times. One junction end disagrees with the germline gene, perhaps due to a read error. This CDR3 reads CASSYDAGDSRVF. The CDR3 DNA follows: TGTGCCAGCAGTTACGACGCGGGGGACAGTAGGGTCTTT. The gene calls are TRBV6-5 and TRBJ1-1; 7 bases are a match to TRBD1. Per germline, CDR1 MNHEY and CDR2 SVGAGI. CDR3 length: 13 residues.

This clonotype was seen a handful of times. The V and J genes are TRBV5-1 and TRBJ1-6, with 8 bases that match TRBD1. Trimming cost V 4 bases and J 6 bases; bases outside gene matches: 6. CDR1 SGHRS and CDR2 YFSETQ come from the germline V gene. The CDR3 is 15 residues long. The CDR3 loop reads CASSQTTGANSPLHF. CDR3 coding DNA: TGCGCCAGCAGCCAGACGACAGGGGCTAATTCACCCCTCCACTTT. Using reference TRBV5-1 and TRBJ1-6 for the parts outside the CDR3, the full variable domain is KAGVTQTPRYLIKTRGQQVTLSCSPISGHRSVSWYQQTPGQGLQFLFEYFSETQRNKGNFPGRFSGRQFSNSRSEMNVSTLELGDSALYLCASSQTTGANSPLHFGNGTRLTVT.

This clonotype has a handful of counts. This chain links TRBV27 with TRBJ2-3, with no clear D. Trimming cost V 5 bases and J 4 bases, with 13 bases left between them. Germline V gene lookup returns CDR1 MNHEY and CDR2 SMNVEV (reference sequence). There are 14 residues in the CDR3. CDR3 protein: CASSIGPRADTQYF. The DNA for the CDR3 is TGTGCCAGCAGTATAGGGCCTCGAGCAGATACGCAGTATTTT.

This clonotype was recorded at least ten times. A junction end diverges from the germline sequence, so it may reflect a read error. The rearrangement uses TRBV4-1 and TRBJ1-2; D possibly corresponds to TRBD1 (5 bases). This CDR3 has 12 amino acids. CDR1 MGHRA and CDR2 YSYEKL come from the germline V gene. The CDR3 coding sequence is TGTGCCAGCAGTCAGGGCGTCTATGGCTACACCTTC. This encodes CASSQGVYGYTF.

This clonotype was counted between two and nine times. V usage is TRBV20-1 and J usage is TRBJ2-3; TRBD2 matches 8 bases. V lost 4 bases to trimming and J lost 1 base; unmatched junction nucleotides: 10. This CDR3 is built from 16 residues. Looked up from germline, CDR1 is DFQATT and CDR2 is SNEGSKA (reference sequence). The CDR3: CSAITWRGVRTDTQYF. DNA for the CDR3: TGCAGTGCTATAACCTGGCGGGGGGTCCGCACAGATACGCAGTATTTT.

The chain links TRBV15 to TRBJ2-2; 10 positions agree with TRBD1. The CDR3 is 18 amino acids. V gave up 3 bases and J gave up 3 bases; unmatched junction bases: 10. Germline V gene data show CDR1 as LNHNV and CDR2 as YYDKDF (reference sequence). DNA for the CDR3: TGTGCCACCAGCAGCACATCCGACGGGACAGGGGACACCGGGGAGCTGTTTTTT. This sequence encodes CATSSTSDGTGDTGELFF. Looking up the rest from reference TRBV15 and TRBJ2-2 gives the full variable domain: DAMVIQNPRYQVTQFGKPVTLSCSQTLNHNVMYWYQQKSSQAPKLLFHYYDKDFNNEADTPDNFQSRRPNTSFCFLDIRSPGLGDTAMYLCATSSTSDGTGDTGELFFGEGSRLTVL.

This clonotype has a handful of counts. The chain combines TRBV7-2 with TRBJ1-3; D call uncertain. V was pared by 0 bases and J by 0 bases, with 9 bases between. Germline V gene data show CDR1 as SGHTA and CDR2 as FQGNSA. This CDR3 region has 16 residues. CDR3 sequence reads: CASSLASRFSGNTIYF. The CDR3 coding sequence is TGTGCCAGCAGCTTAGCCTCTCGGTTCTCTGGAAACACCATATATTTT.

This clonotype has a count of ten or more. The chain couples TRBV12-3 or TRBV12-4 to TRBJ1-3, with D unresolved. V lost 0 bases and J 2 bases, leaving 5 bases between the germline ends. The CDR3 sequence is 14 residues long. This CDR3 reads CASSLAGPGNTIYF. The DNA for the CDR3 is TGTGCCAGCAGTTTAGCAGGGCCTGGAAACACCATATATTTT.

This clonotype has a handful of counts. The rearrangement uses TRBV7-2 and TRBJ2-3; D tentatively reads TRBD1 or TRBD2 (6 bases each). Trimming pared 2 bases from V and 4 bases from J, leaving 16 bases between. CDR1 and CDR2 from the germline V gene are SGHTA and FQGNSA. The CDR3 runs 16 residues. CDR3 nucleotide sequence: TGTGCCAGCAGCTTACGTCGGGGGCTGAGAGCAGATACGCAGTATTTT. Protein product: CASSLRRGLRADTQYF.

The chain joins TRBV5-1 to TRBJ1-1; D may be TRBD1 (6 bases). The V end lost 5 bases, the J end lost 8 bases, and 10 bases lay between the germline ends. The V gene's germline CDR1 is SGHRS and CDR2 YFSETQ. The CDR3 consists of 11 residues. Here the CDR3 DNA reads TGCGCCAGCAGTGGGGGACAAGAAGCTTTCTTT. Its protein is CASSGGQEAFF. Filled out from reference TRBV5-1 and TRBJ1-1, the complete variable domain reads KAGVTQTPRYLIKTRGQQVTLSCSPISGHRSVSWYQQTPGQGLQFLFEYFSETQRNKGNFPGRFSGRQFSNSRSEMNVSTLELGDSALYLCASSGGQEAFFGQGTRLTVV.

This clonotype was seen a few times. Written as DNA, the CDR3 is TGTGCCAGCAGCCGAGGCACGGTCACTGAAGCTTTCTTT. Translating it yields CASSRGTVTEAFF. This sequence joins TRBV7-9 and TRBJ1-1; D remains unclear. CDR1 and CDR2 (germline): SEHNR, FQNEAQ (reference sequence). This CDR3 comprises 13 residues. With 5 bases removed from V and 4 bases from J, the gap between germline ends came to 11 bases.

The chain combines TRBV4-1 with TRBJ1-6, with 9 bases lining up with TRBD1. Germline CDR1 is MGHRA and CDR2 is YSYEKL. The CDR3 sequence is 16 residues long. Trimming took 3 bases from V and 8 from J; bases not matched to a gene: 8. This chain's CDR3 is CASSQTGGVSDSPLHF. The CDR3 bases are TGCGCCAGCAGCCAGACAGGGGGAGTTTCGGATTCACCCCTCCACTTT.

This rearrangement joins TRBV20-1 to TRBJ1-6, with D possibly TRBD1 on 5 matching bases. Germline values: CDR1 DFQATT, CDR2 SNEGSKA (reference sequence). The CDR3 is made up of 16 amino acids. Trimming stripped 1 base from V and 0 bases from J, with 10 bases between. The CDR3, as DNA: TGCAGTGCTAGAGTTGGGACGAGCTCCTATAATTCACCCCTCCACTTT. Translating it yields CSARVGTSSYNSPLHF.

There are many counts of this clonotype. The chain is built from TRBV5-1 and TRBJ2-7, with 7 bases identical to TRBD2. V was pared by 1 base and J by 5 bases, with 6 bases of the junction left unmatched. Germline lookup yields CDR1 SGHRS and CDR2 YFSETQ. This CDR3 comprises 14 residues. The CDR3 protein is CASSLWEGTNEQYF. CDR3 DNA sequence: TGCGCCAGCAGCTTGTGGGAGGGGACCAACGAGCAGTACTTC.